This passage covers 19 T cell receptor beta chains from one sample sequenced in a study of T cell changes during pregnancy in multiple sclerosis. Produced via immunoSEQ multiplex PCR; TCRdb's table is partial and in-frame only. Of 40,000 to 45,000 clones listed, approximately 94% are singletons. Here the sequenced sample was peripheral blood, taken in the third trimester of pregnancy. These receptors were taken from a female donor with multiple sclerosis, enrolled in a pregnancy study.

For the CDR3, the DNA is TGCGCCAGCAGCCATCCCGGGACAGGAGTCTCCTACGAGCAGTACTTC. Its translation: CASSHPGTGVSYEQYF. This chain uses TRBV4-1 with TRBJ2-7, with 8 bases matching TRBD1. The germline V gene has CDR1 MGHRA and CDR2 YSYEKL. The trim removed 3 bases at V and 0 bases at J, leaving 7 bases unmatched. CDR3 length: 16 residues.

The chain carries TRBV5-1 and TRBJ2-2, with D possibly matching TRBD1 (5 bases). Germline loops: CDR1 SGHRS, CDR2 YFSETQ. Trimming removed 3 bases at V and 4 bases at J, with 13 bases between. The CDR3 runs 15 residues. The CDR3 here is CASSSKGPGTGELFF. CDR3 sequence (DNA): TGCGCCAGCAGCTCGAAGGGGCCGGGCACCGGGGAGCTGTTTTTT.

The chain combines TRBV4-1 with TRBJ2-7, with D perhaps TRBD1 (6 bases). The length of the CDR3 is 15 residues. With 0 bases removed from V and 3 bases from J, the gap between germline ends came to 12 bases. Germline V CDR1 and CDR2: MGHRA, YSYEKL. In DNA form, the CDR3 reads TGCGCCAGCAGCCAAGATTACGACAGGTTCTACGAGCAGTACTTC. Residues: CASSQDYDRFYEQYF.

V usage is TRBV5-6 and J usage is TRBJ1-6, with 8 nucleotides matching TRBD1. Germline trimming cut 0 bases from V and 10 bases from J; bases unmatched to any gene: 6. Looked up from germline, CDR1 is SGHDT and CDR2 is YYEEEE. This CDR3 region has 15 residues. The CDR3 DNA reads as TGTGCCAGCAGCTTGGAGGGCAGGGGGCGATCACCCCTCCACTTT. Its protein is CASSLEGRGRSPLHF.

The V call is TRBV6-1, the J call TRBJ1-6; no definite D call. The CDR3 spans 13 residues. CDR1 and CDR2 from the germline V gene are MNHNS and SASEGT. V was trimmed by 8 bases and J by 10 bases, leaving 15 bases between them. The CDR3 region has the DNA TGTGCCAGCGAGGGCGGGTTTAACTCACCCCTCCACTTT. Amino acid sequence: CASEGGFNSPLHF.

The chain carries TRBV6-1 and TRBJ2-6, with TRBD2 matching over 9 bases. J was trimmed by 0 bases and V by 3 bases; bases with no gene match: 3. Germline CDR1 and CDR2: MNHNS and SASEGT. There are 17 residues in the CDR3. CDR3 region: CASSETSGLSGANVLTF. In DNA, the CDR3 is TGTGCCAGCAGTGAGACTAGCGGCCTCTCTGGGGCCAACGTCCTGACTTTC.

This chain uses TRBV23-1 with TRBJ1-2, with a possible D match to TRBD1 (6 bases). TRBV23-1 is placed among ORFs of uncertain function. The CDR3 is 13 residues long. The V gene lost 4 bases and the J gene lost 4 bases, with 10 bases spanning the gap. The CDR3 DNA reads TGCGCCAGCAGTCTCGGACAGAGCTATGGCTACACCTTC. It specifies CASSLGQSYGYTF.

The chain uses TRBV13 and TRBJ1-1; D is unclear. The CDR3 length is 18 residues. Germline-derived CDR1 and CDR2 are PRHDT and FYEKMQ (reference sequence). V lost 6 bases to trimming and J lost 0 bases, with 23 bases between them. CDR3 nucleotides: TGTGCCAGCAGTTACCGGGCCGGCGGGAAAGGCATGAACACTGAAGCTTTCTTT. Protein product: CASSYRAGGKGMNTEAFF.

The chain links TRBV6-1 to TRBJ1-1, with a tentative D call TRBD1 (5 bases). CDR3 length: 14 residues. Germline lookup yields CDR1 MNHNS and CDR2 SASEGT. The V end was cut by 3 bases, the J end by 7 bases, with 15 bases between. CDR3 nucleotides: TGTGCCAGCAGTGAGAGAAGTCAGGGCCGTGAAGCTTTCTTT. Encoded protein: CASSERSQGREAFF.

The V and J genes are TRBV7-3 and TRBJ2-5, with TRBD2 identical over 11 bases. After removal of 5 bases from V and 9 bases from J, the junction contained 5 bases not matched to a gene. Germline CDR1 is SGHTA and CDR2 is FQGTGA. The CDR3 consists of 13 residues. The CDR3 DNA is TGTGCCAGCAGCAAGACTAGCGGGGAGGCCCAGTACTTC. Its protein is CASSKTSGEAQYF.

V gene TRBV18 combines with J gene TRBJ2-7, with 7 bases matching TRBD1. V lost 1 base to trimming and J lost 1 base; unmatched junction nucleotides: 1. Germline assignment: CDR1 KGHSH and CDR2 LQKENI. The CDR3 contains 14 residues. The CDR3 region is CASSPQQGSYEQYF. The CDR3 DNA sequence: TGTGCCAGCTCACCACAACAGGGGTCCTACGAGCAGTACTTC.

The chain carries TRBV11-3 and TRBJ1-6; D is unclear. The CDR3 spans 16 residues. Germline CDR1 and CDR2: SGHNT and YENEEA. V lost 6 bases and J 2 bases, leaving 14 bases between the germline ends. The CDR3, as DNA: TGTGCCAGCAGTCAGATGGAGAGCACCTATAATTCACCCCTCCACTTT. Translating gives CASSQMESTYNSPLHF.

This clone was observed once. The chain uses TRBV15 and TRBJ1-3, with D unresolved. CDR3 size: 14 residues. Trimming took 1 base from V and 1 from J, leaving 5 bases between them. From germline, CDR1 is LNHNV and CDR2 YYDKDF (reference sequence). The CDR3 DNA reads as TGTGCCACCAGCAGAGGGGAGTCTGGAAACACCATATATTTT. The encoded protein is CATSRGESGNTIYF. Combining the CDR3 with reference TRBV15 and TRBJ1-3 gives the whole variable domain DAMVIQNPRYQVTQFGKPVTLSCSQTLNHNVMYWYQQKSSQAPKLLFHYYDKDFNNEADTPDNFQSRRPNTSFCFLDIRSPGLGDTAMYLCATSRGESGNTIYFGEGSWLTVV.

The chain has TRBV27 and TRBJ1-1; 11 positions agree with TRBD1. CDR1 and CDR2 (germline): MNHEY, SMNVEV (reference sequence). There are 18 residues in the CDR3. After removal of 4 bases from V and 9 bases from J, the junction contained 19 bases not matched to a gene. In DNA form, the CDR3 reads TGTGCCAGCAGTTCCGAGGACAGGGGGCGCTTTTTGGGGTATAAAGCTTTCTTT. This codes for CASSSEDRGRFLGYKAFF.

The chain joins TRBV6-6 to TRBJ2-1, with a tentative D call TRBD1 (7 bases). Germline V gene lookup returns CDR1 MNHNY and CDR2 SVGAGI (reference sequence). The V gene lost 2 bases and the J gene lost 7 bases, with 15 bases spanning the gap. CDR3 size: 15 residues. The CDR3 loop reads CASSYGSEGANEQFF. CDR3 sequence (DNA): TGTGCCAGCAGTTACGGTTCGGAGGGGGCAAATGAGCAGTTCTTC.

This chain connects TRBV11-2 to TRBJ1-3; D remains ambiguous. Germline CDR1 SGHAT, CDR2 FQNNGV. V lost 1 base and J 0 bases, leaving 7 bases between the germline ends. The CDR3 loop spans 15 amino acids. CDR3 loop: CASSLATGSGNTIYF. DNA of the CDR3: TGTGCCAGCAGCTTAGCAACGGGCTCTGGAAACACCATATATTTT.

CDR3 in amino acids: CAISDSPDRVSVEQYF. In DNA, the CDR3 is TGTGCCATCAGTGACTCCCCAGACAGGGTATCGGTCGAGCAGTACTTC. V is TRBV10-3 and J is TRBJ2-7, with 7 bases identical to TRBD1. The germline V gene encodes CDR1 ENHRY and CDR2 SYGVKD. Germline trimming cut 3 bases from V and 6 bases from J; bases unmatched to any gene: 14. The CDR3 is 16 amino acids.

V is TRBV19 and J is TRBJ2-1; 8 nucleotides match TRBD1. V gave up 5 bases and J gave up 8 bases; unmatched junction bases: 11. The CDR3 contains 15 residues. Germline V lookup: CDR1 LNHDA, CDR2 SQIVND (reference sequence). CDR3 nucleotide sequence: TGTGCCAGTAGTGAAACGGACAGGGCAAGGGATGAGCAGTTCTTC. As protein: CASSETDRARDEQFF.

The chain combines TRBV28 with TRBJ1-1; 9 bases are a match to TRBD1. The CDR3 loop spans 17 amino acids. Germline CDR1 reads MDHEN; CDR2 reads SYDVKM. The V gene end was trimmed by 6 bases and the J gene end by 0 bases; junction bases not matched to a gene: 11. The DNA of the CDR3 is TGTGCCAGCAGCCCAGGACAGGGGATAGGGATGAACACTGAAGCTTTCTTT. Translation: CASSPGQGIGMNTEAFF.